These 7 T cell receptor beta chains originate from one sample sequenced in a study of blood T cells in healthy people across ages. PCR was performed a second time for about 7 to 11 cycles using a sample-barcoded 5' primer and a J-beta primer mix. Using its own MiXCR run on the 5' RACE reads, TCRdb lists one record per CDR3 protein. The sample consists of roughly 1,500,000 distinct CDR3 sequences, 30% to 40% of them appearing once. The sample consisted of blood. The receptors were sampled from a woman aged 25 to 39 in good health.

As regards this clonotype: This may be a read error, as it is one base from a much larger clone. The chain carries TRBV4-1 and TRBJ2-1, with D tentatively TRBD2 (5 bases). The tail of the sequence fits TRBJ2-7 better, so the J call may be wrong. Germline V CDR1 and CDR2: MGHRA, YSYEKL. The CDR3 is 16 residues long. The DNA of the CDR3 is TGCGCCAGCAGCCAAGAATTAGCGCCGACCTACAATGAGCAGTACTTC. Translation: CASSQELAPTYNEQYF.

This clonotype showed up just a few times. This rearrangement joins TRBV12-5 to TRBJ1-2, with no clear D. V was pared by 1 base and J by 6 bases, with 6 bases between. Germline V gene data show CDR1 as LGHNT and CDR2 as FRNRAP. This CDR3 is 12 amino acids long. The CDR3 spells CASGLDLDGYTF. The CDR3 DNA reads as TGTGCTAGTGGTTTGGACCTGGATGGCTACACCTTC.

The chain is built from TRBV4-2 and TRBJ2-1; unclear D gene. The V gene lost 0 bases and the J gene lost 1 base, with 7 bases spanning the gap. The CDR3 runs to 15 residues. Germline V gives CDR1 LGHNA, CDR2 YNFKEQ. In DNA form, the CDR3 reads TGTGCCAGCAGCCAAGATCGGCAGTCCTACAATGAGCAGTTCTTC. This codes for CASSQDRQSYNEQFF.

The V gene is TRBV10-3, the J gene TRBJ1-2, with a possible D match to TRBD1 (6 bases). Germline lookup yields CDR1 ENHRY and CDR2 SYGVKD. The CDR3 sequence is 16 residues long. V lost 3 bases and J lost 7, with 21 bases in between. The CDR3 loop is CAISDKSRDRSGGYTF. CDR3 nucleotide sequence: TGTGCCATCAGTGATAAATCCCGCGACAGGTCCGGTGGCTACACCTTC.

This clonotype was found a few times. This sequence joins TRBV28 and TRBJ2-4, with D perhaps matching TRBD2 (6 bases). With the DNA end fitting TRBJ2-7 better, the J assignment may be wrong. CDR1 and CDR2 (germline): MDHEN, SYDVKM. The CDR3 is 15 residues long. The CDR3 DNA sequence: TGTGCCAGCAGTCCGCCGGGACTCCGTAACTACGAGCAGTACTTC. Protein product: CASSPPGLRNYEQYF.

Concerning this clonotype: The CDR3 does not end in the conserved phenylalanine or tryptophan, so this is likely a read error. This chain joins TRBV10-3 and TRBJ1-2, with no clear D. Trimming pared 7 bases from V and 8 bases from J, leaving 23 bases between. The CDR3 spans 15 residues. The germline V gene encodes CDR1 ENHRY and CDR2 SYGVKD. In DNA, the CDR3 is TGTGCCATCAAAGTAGGCAGGTCATTTGATGACGGCTACACCGTC. Its protein is CAIKVGRSFDDGYTV.

The V call is TRBV30, the J call TRBJ2-7; D perhaps matches TRBD1 (6 bases). The CDR3 runs 14 residues. Germline V CDR1 and CDR2: GTSNPN, SVGIG (reference sequence). V was shortened by 2 bases and J by 3 bases, with 14 bases between the two germline ends. The CDR3 protein is CAWSRDIARYEQYF. As DNA, the CDR3 is TGTGCCTGGAGTAGGGACATCGCTCGCTACGAGCAGTACTTC. Supplemented by reference TRBV30 and TRBJ2-7, the full variable domain reads SQTIHQWPATLVQPVGSPLSLECTVEGTSNPNLYWYRQAAGRGLQLLFYSVGIGQISSEVPQNLSASRPQDRQFILSSKKLLLSDSGFYLCAWSRDIARYEQYFGPGTRLTVT.